This TCR beta chain is from a study of blood T cell repertoires in COVID-19. Study context: Samples taken during acute and convalescent COVID-19 were collected in the United States, Italy and Spain. Sample material is recorded as cDNA or gDNA derived from T cells, B-cell-depleted T cells, or PBMCs.

Per the original methods: Estimates of nucleated cell counts were drawn from the amplification of reference gene primers. Repertoires were generated with immunoSEQ multiplex PCR, while TCRdb's copy carries only in-frame clones and drops some. The DNA was the basis for D and trimming; V, J and clone size are from that table. The table includes some 99,000 clones, about four fifths detected once. This CDR3 is built from 15 residues. After removal of 1 base from V and 4 bases from J, the junction contained 1 base not matched to a gene. Germline CDR1 is SGHDN and CDR2 is FVKESK. The chain joins TRBV14 to TRBJ1-6; TRBD1 matches 7 bases. What was sequenced was peripheral blood. This sequence was found in a man aged 70-80 years with acute or convalescent COVID-19. The DNA of the CDR3 is TGTGCCAGCAGCCAAGGACAGGGATATAATTCACCCCTCCACTTT. Amino acid sequence: CASSQGQGYNSPLHF.